This T cell receptor beta chain came from a study of blood T cell repertoires in COVID-19 (TCRdb year 2020). Notes on the research overall: Samples from collaborators originated in the United States, Italy and Spain and spanned both the acute and convalescent phases of COVID-19. The prospective study material was composed of cDNA or gDNA derived from T cells, B-cell-depleted T cells, or PBMCs. Subjects who had been exposed to COVID-19, were actively infected with it, or had recovered from it provided the deeply sampled blood TCRbeta repertoires that made up the dataset. The repertoires were released in a freely available public database intended as a resource for research on the immune response to SARS-CoV-2. Samples came from the ongoing ImmuneRACE study (first 160 participants) plus 1,254 subjects from 6 global collaborators. Nearly every sample came with metadata listing a de-identified subject ID, COVID-19 status, age in years and sex. Where HLA class I and class II types were available, the types were taken from metadata supplied by the sample provider, not from assay-based typing.

The immunoSEQ Assay, a bias-controlled multiplex PCR, was used to amplify TCRbeta CDR3 regions from genomic DNA. As for the authors' bioinformatics: Within the assay, amplification of reference gene primers was used to estimate how many nucleated cells each sample contained. To quantify the absolute abundance of each unique TCRbeta CDR3 rearrangement, sequence reads were collapsed and filtered. Productive Simpson clonality was computed per sample as the square root of Simpson's diversity index over productive rearrangements. TCRdb's version of the immuneACCESS table is confined to in-frame rearrangements and falls short of the full clone set. An unresolved V gene accounts for under half of the shortfall where checked; the remainder is of unknown origin. V, J and clone size are those of that table, while D and trimming were read from the DNA. Recorded for this sample are roughly 150,000 clones; nearly 80% of them occurred a single time. The ten largest clones take up more than 11% of the sample.

Overall study results and their limits: The amount of clinical and demographic metadata varied by source and participant and was provided uncurated.

Trimming takes 4 bases from V and 2 bases from J, and the germline ends sit 17 bases apart. CDR1 and CDR2 are read off the germline V gene as MGHRA and YSYEKL. From cysteine to phenylalanine, the CDR3 is 16 amino acids long. The DNA shown is the 48-base CDR3, in frame from base 1. Whole blood was collected in K2EDTA tubes by collaborating institutions according to the institutions' own protocols. For TCRbeta analysis, collaborators shipped samples in one of three forms: frozen whole blood, isolated PBMCs, or DNA extracted from either of those sample types. This clone appeared a few times. Its antigen remains unidentified. Base qualities are missing; no much larger clone stands one base away.

Sequencing was carried out using peripheral blood. The rearrangement joined TRBV4-1 to TRBJ1-2; no D gene call is confident. The source is an elderly woman with acute or convalescent COVID-19. CDR3 sequence: CASSPAGTNLNYGYTF. The DNA reads TGCGCCAGCAGCCCAGCGGGTACAAACCTCAACTATGGCTACACCTTC.